Included here is one T cell receptor (beta chain) sequence, with context. Its antigen is as yet unknown. Making TCR beta cDNA involved around 510 ng total RNA and a constant-region primer. Employing slightly modified ARM-PCR, three nested multiplex PCR rounds were run, and these gave rise to the TCR beta libraries. Primers for the first two PCR rounds were TRBV1-TRBV30 forward primers and a C-beta reverse primer (around 10 cycles per round). One entry per CDR3 protein results from TCRdb running MiXCR on the multiplex PCR reads. The sample gives approximately 330,000 distinct CDR3 sequences, roughly two thirds of which show up once; 5.5% to 7% is in the top ten. Germline DNA was also extracted, and blood RNA derived from unsorted whole blood. These data come from a study of tumor-infiltrating lymphocytes in primary liver carcinoma. Study summary: Staging of the tumors gave T1-T3 N0M0, with widths of 4.2 to 10 cm. Each of the samples returned roughly 3.65 to 7.5 million productive TCRbeta reads (a yield similar across tissue types).

Study results and caveats: The study found a significantly higher top-250-clone fraction in tumors than in blood (p = 0.039).

This CDR3 has 17 amino acids. Germline CDR1 is SGHAT and CDR2 is FQNNGV. The junction had 11 bases not matched to a gene; V was cut back by 5 bases and J by 1 base. The chain joins TRBV11-2 to TRBJ2-1; TRBD2 matches at 7 bases. The TCR sequence derives from a man aged 35 to 55 with primary liver carcinoma and hepatitis B virus infection. Material for sequencing was peripheral blood. CDR3 sequence: CASSPGLSAGSYNEQFF. The CDR3 DNA reads as TGTGCCAGCAGCCCGGGACTATCGGCAGGGTCCTACAATGAGCAGTTCTTC.